This TCR beta chain was found in a study of blood T cell repertoires in COVID-19. The CDR3 is made up of 17 amino acids. Per the germline V gene, CDR1 is WSHSY and CDR2 is SAAADI. Comment on this clone: The junction departs from the called germline gene at one end, perhaps through a read error.

Method: immunoSEQ multiplex PCR; TCRdb's copy keeps in-frame clones and lacks some. Of 110,000 to 150,000 clones in the sample, about four fifths were seen once. The sample was PBMCs or T cells enriched from blood (not recorded which). The chain has TRBV10-2 and TRBJ1-6; 10 positions match TRBD1. The source of this sequence is a man aged 50 to 59 who had recovered from COVID-19. CDR3 protein: CARSERGGTGADSPLHF. DNA of the CDR3: TGCGCCCGCAGCGAACGGGGGGGGACAGGGGCTGATTCACCCCTCCACTTT.